This TCR beta chain was obtained from a study of blood T cells in healthy people across ages. Study-wide background: In model experiments, template switching was able to capture about one barcoded beta molecule for every two T cells that were present. Regarding the study as a whole: Relative to aged donors, long-lived donors carried more naive CD4+ cells and displayed higher diversity.

CDR3 length: 13 residues. Trimming took off 10 bases at V and 2 bases at J, with 12 bases between the two ends. CDR1 and CDR2 from the germline V gene are ENHRY and SYGVKD. Primed by a sample-barcoded 5' primer and a J-beta primer mix, a second PCR proceeded for 7 to 11 cycles. TCRdb processed the 5' RACE reads anew with MiXCR; each CDR3 protein has one entry. The sample contains about 600,000 distinct CDR3 sequences, under 55% of which appear only once. Comments on this clonotype: Its antigen is currently unknown.

The sequencing sample was made of blood. This receptor was identified in an elderly man in good health. The J gene is TRBJ2-1, the V gene TRBV10-3, with D tentatively TRBD1 or TRBD2 (7 bases each). The CDR3 here is CATQGGTYNEQFF. CDR3 DNA sequence: TGTGCCACGCAGGGGGGGACCTACAATGAGCAGTTCTTC.